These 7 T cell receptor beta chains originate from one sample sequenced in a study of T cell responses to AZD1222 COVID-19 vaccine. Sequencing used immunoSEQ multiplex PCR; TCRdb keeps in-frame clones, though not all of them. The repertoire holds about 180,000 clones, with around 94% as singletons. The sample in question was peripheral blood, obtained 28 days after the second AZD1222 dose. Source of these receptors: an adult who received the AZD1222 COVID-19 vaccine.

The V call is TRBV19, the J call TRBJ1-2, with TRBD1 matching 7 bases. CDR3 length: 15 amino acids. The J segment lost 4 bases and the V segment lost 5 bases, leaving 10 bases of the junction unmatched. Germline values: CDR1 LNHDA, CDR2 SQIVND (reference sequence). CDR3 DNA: TGTGCCAGTAGTCCCCGCCGGGACAGCCTCTATGGCTACACCTTC. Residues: CASSPRRDSLYGYTF. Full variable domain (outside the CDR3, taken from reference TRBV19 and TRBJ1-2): DGGITQSPKYLFRKEGQNVTLSCEQNLNHDAMYWYRQDPGQGLRLIYYSQIVNDFQKGDIAEGYSVSREKKESFPLTVTSAQKNPTAFYLCASSPRRDSLYGYTFGSGTRLTVV.

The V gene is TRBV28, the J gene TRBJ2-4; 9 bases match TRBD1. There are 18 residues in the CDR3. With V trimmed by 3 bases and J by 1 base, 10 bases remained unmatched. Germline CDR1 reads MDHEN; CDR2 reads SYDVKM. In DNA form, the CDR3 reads TGTGCCAGCAGTTTCCGTGGACAGGGGATGATGGCCAAAAACATTCAGTACTTC. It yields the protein CASSFRGQGMMAKNIQYF. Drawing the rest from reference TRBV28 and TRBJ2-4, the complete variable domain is DVKVTQSSRYLVKRTGEKVFLECVQDMDHENMFWYRQDPGLGLRLIYFSYDVKMKEKGDIPEGYSVSREKKERFSLILESASTNQTSMYLCASSFRGQGMMAKNIQYFGAGTRLSVL.

CDR3 sequence (DNA): TGTGCCAGCAGACAAGACAGGGGACCTAATCAGCCCCAGCATTTT. Its translation: CASRQDRGPNQPQHF. This chain joins TRBV6-5 and TRBJ1-5, with 8 bases that match TRBD1. The CDR3 extends over 15 amino acids. Germline lookup yields CDR1 MNHEY and CDR2 SVGAGI. J gave up 4 bases and V 6 bases, and 8 bases lay outside the gene matches.

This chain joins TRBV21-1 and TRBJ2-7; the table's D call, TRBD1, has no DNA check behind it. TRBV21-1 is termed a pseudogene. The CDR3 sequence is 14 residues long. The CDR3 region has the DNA TGTAGAAGGGACAGAAAAAACCGCTCCTACGAGCAGTACTTC. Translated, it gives CRRDRKNRSYEQYF.

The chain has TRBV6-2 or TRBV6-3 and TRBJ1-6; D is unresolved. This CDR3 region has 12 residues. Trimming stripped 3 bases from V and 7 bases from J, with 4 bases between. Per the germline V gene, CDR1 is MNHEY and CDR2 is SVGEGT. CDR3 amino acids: CASSYPNSPLHF. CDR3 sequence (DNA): TGTGCCAGCAGTTATCCCAATTCACCCCTCCACTTT.

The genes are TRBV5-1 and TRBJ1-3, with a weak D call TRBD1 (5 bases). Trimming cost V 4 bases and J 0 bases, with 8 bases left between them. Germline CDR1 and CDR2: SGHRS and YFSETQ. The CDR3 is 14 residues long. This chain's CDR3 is CASSNTGSGNTIYF. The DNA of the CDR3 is TGCGCCAGCAGCAACACAGGCTCTGGAAACACCATATATTTT.

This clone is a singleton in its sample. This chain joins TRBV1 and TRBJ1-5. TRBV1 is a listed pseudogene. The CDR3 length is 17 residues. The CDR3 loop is CTSSQAVRRGSNQPQHF. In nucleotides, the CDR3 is TGCACCAGCAGCCAAGCAGTTCGTCGGGGTAGCAATCAGCCCCAGCATTTT.